This T cell receptor (beta chain) is from a study of neurological immune-mediated disorders. Study outcomes and limitations: No sharing of CDR3 amino acid sequences was observed among expanded clones across subjects, suggesting private repertoires in all groups.

The healthy controls volunteered at a blood bank in Maryland, USA. This clonotype was recorded many times. Its antigen is not known. Synthesis of cDNA was carried out by template-switch 5'RACE. The reaction used 10-nucleotide random UMIs. TCRdb re-derived calls from the 5' RACE reads in MiXCR, one entry per CDR3 protein. This table has 18,000 or so distinct CDR3 sequences, over 8.5% appearing once. Deletions cut 0 bases from V and 3 bases from J, with 9 bases between. The CDR3 has 15 amino acids. The germline CDR1 and CDR2 sequences are ENHRY and SYGVKD. Sequencing was done on a sample of CD8+ T cells from blood. The genes are TRBV10-3 and TRBJ2-4; TRBD2 is a possible D gene (5 bases). This TCR was sampled from a woman between 45 and 65 years old in good health. The CDR3, as DNA: TGTGCCATCAGTGAGTCGATACGGGGCAAAAACATTCAGTACTTC. This encodes CAISESIRGKNIQYF.